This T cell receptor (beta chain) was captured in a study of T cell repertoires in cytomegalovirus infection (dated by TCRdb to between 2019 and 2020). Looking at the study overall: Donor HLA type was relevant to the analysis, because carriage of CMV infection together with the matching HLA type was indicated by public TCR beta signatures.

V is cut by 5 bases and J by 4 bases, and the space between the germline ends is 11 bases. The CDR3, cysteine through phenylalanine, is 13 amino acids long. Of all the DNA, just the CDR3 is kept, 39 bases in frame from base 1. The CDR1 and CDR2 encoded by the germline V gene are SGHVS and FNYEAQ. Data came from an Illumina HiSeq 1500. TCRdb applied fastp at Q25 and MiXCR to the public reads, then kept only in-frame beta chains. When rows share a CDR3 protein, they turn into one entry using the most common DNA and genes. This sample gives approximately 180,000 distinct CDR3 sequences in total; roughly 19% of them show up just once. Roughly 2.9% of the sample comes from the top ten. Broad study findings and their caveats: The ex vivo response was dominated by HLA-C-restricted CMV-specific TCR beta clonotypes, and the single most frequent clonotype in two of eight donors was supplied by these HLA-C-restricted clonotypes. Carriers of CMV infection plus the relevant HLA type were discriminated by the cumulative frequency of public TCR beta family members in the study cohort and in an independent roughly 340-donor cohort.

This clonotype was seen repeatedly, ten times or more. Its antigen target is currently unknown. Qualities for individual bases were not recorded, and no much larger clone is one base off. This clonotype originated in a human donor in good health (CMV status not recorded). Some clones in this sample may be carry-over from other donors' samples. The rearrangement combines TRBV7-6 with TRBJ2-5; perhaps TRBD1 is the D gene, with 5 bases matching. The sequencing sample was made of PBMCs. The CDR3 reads CASSKGVRETQYF. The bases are TGTGCCAGCAGCAAAGGGGTGCGAGAGACCCAGTACTTC.